Listed below are T cell receptor beta chains from one sample, sequenced in a study of blood T cell repertoires in COVID-19. Assay used: immunoSEQ multiplex PCR; TCRdb lists only in-frame clones, some missing. The sample has under 45,000 clones, about nine tenths seen once. Sample: peripheral blood. These receptors were collected from a man of 80 years or more with active COVID-19. The CDR3 runs from the conserved cysteine through the conserved F or W. A D gene is named only where the DNA matches it firmly. Only some rows state a clone size, as once, few, many or a class for expanded clones.

clone size	V gene	J gene	D gene	CDR3 DNA	CDR3 protein
NA	TRBV7-2	TRBJ2-5	TRBD2	TGTGCCAGCAGCTTAACGACTAGCGGGAGTCAAAAGACCCAGTACTTC	CASSLTTSGSQKTQYF
NA	TRBV20-1	TRBJ1-1	NA	TGCAGTGCTAGTAGAGGACATCTGGGAGGCGGTGAAGCTTTCTTT	CSASRGHLGGGEAFF
NA	TRBV6-5	TRBJ2-5	NA	TGTGCCAGCACCGTGGATTGGAGATCCCAAGAGACCCAGTACTTC	CASTVDWRSQETQYF
NA	TRBV7-8	TRBJ2-7	NA	TGTGCCAGCAGCATCACTTACGAGCAGTACTTC	CASSITYEQYF
NA	TRBV15	TRBJ2-2	TRBD2	TGTGCCACCAGCAGAGATCTGGCTAGCGGCAACACCGGGGAGCTGTTTTTT	CATSRDLASGNTGELFF
NA	TRBV10-3	TRBJ2-5	TRBD2	TGTGCCATCATGGCAGCGGGAGAGGAGACCCAGTACTTC	CAIMAAGEETQYF
NA	TRBV21-1	TRBJ1-5	NA	TGTGCCAGCAGCCCCAGTGGGGCACGGTATAATCAGCCCCAGCATTTT	CASSPSGARYNQPQHF
NA	TRBV3-1/TRBV3-2	TRBJ2-2	NA	TGTGCCAGCAGCCGGAACCCGGGGGCCGGGGAGCTGTTTTTT	CASSRNPGAGELFF
NA	TRBV19	TRBJ1-5	TRBD1	TGTGCCAGTAGTATCAGGACAGGGGGAAGGGGTCAGCCCCAGCATTTT	CASSIRTGGRGQPQHF
NA	TRBV19	TRBJ2-1	NA	TGTGCCACTGGAAGGGGTGGGGGCTATGAGCAGTTCTTC	CATGRGGGYEQFF
NA	TRBV2	TRBJ1-2	TRBD1	TGTGCCAGTAGACAGGGAGTCTATGGCTACACCTTC	CASRQGVYGYTF
NA	TRBV11-2	TRBJ2-2	TRBD2	TGTGCCAGCAGTTACGGACTAGCGGGAGGAAGGGGGGAGCTGTTTTTT	CASSYGLAGGRGELFF
NA	TRBV18	TRBJ1-1	NA	TGTGCCAGCTCACCAGCAGTCTGGTCGGGGGTGGCTGAAGCTTTCTTT	CASSPAVWSGVAEAFF
NA	TRBV4-1	TRBJ1-1	NA	TGCGCCAGCAGCCCTCTAGCCCGGGTTGCTCACACTGAAGCTTTCTTT	CASSPLARVAHTEAFF
NA	TRBV25-1	TRBJ1-3	NA	TGTGCCAGCAGTCCTTTCCGACAGTACTCTGGAAACACCATATATTTT	CASSPFRQYSGNTIYF
NA	TRBV3-1/TRBV3-2	TRBJ2-2	NA	TGTGCCAGCAGCCACTCCGGGGAGCTGTTTTTT	CASSHSGELFF
few	TRBV3-1/TRBV3-2	TRBJ2-7	TRBD1	TGTGCCAGCAGCCAACTGGACAGGGGGCAGGAGCAGTACTTC	CASSQLDRGQEQYF
NA	TRBV6-4	TRBJ1-5	TRBD1	TGTGCCAGCAGTGAAAGGGACAGGGGCCGGGGATATAGCAATCAGCCCCAGCATTTT	CASSERDRGRGYSNQPQHF
NA	TRBV28	TRBJ2-7	NA	TGTGCCAGCACCGTTATAACAGGGTCGATTTACGAGCAGTACTTC	CASTVITGSIYEQYF
NA	TRBV3-1/TRBV3-2	TRBJ2-2	TRBD2	TGTGCCAGCAGCCGGACTAGCGGGATGGCCACCGGGGAGCTGTTTTTT	CASSRTSGMATGELFF
NA	TRBV7-2	TRBJ2-7	TRBD2	TGTGCCAGCAGCTCGGGGTCACTAGCGGGATCACACGAGCAGTACTTC	CASSSGSLAGSHEQYF
NA	TRBV5-1	TRBJ1-5	NA	TGCGCCAGCAGCTTGAGTGGTGTCGGGACAACAAATCAGCCCCAGCATTTT	CASSLSGVGTTNQPQHF
NA	TRBV21-1	TRBJ2-5	NA	TGTGCCCGCCTGGTCTCGAGGGCGGGCCACCAAGAGACCCAGTACTTC	CARLVSRAGHQETQYF
NA	TRBV11-2	TRBJ2-7	TRBD1	TGTGCCAGCAGTCAACCGACAGGGGACGAGCAGTACTTC	CASSQPTGDEQYF
NA	TRBV5-5	TRBJ2-2	NA	TGTGCCAGCAGCTTGGTCAGGGCGAACACCGGGGAGCTGTTTTTT	CASSLVRANTGELFF
NA	TRBV5-1	TRBJ2-5	NA	TGCGCCAGCAGCTTGGGTGTGTTAGTCCACGGAGCGGAGACCCAGTACTTC	CASSLGVLVHGAETQYF
few	TRBV9	TRBJ2-7	TRBD2	TGTGCCAGCAGCGCCGGGACTAGCGGCTACGAGCAGTACTTC	CASSAGTSGYEQYF
NA	TRBV2	TRBJ2-7	NA	TGTGCCAGCAGTGAAAGGTTCGGGGGGCCCTACGAGCAGTACTTC	CASSERFGGPYEQYF
once	TRBV27	TRBJ1-2	TRBD1	TGTGCCAGCAGTTTGGGGCCGGGACAGGGAATGAGCTACACCTTC	CASSLGPGQGMSYTF
few	TRBV3-1/TRBV3-2	TRBJ2-7	NA	TGTGCCAGCAGCCAAGCCGGGAGTTCCTACGAGCAGTACTTC	CASSQAGSSYEQYF
NA	TRBV2	TRBJ2-3	TRBD2	TGTGCCAGCAGTCGACTAGCGGGAGGCCAGATCGGAGATACGCAGTATTTT	CASSRLAGGQIGDTQYF
few	TRBV6-6	TRBJ2-1	TRBD2	TGTGCCAGCAGTACAACTAGCGGGAGGGCTTACAATGAGCAGTTCTTC	CASSTTSGRAYNEQFF
NA	TRBV5-4	TRBJ2-1	TRBD2	TGTGCCAGCAGCTTGAGTAGCGGGAGTATTAGGAATGAGCAGTTCTTC	CASSLSSGSIRNEQFF
once	TRBV27	TRBJ1-4	TRBD1	TGTGCCAGCTCCCGCGGGACAGGGCTGGCTAATGAAAAACTGTTTTTT	CASSRGTGLANEKLFF
NA	TRBV30	TRBJ1-1	TRBD1	TGTGCCTGGAGGGCGACAGGGAAAACTGAAGCTTTCTTT	CAWRATGKTEAFF
once	TRBV27	TRBJ2-3	NA	TGTGCCAGCAGTTTTGGGGAGACCACAGATACGCAGTATTTT	CASSFGETTDTQYF
once	TRBV7-6	TRBJ2-3	NA	TGTGCCAGCAGCTTAGAGACTCGCGGGAAGGCGTGGACCCCTAGCACAGATACGCAGTATTTT	CASSLETRGKAWTPSTDTQYF
NA	TRBV28	TRBJ2-7	NA	TGTGCCAGCAGTTTTTTTGTCTCACAGGGTCTGAGCGTCGAGCAGTACTTC	CASSFFVSQGLSVEQYF
NA	TRBV11-2	TRBJ2-1	TRBD2	TGTGCCAGCAGCTTAAGCGGGAACGCCTACAATGAGCAGTTCTTC	CASSLSGNAYNEQFF
few	TRBV19	TRBJ1-5	TRBD1	TGTGCCAGTAGTATTCCCACGACAGGGATGAATCAGCCCCAGCATTTT	CASSIPTTGMNQPQHF
NA	TRBV28	TRBJ2-7	NA	TGTGCCAGCAGTTTGGGCACCTACGAGCAGTACTTC	CASSLGTYEQYF
NA	TRBV29-1	TRBJ2-4	NA	TGCAGCGTGGGGGCGCCGGCCAAAAACATTCAGTACTTC	CSVGAPAKNIQYF
NA	TRBV24-1	TRBJ2-2	NA	TGTGCCACCAGTGGGGCAGGGTCCTTCACCGGGGAGCTGTTTTTT	CATSGAGSFTGELFF
NA	TRBV7-2	TRBJ1-5	TRBD1	TGTGCCAGCAGCTCGGGACAGGCGCCCCAGCATTTT	CASSSGQAPQHF
NA	TRBV5-1	TRBJ1-3	NA	TGCGCCAGCAGCCAAGGATGGAGGCTCGACTCTGGAAACACCATATATTTT	CASSQGWRLDSGNTIYF
NA	TRBV27	TRBJ2-1	TRBD1	TGTGCCAGCAGTTTAGGGACAGCACTGTACAATGAGCAGTTCTTC	CASSLGTALYNEQFF
few	TRBV2	TRBJ2-3	TRBD2	TGTGCCAGCAGTGAAGTGGCGGGAGGGGGAGATACGCAGTATTTT	CASSEVAGGGDTQYF
NA	TRBV7-2	TRBJ2-7	NA	TGTGCCAGCAACTGGTCCCCAGGGCTCGAGCAGTACTTC	CASNWSPGLEQYF
NA	TRBV18	TRBJ2-3	NA	TGTGCCAGCTCACCACCTGCCGGCGAGGGAGATACGCAGTATTTT	CASSPPAGEGDTQYF
NA	TRBV7-2	TRBJ2-7	TRBD1	TGTGCCAGCACAAAAGCGACAGGGGGTTTCTACGAGCAGTACTTC	CASTKATGGFYEQYF
NA	TRBV5-1	TRBJ2-5	TRBD2	TGCGCCAGCAGATCCCTAGCGGGAGTGCAAGAGACCCAGTACTTC	CASRSLAGVQETQYF
NA	TRBV29-1	TRBJ2-1	NA	TGCAGCGCCAAATTTGACAGGCAGACCTACAATGAGCAGTTCTTC	CSAKFDRQTYNEQFF
once	TRBV4-3	TRBJ2-3	NA	TGCGCCAGCAGCCAAGGACTTAACACAGATACGCAGTATTTT	CASSQGLNTDTQYF